This TCR beta chain was sequenced during a study of blood T cell repertoires in COVID-19. Study context: Researchers got acute and convalescent COVID-19 samples from the United States, Italy and Spain. T cells, B-cell-depleted T cells, or PBMCs provided the cDNA or gDNA that served as material.

Per the authors' pipeline: Amplification of reference gene primers provided the estimated nucleated cell counts. Using immunoSEQ multiplex PCR, the repertoire was profiled, and TCRdb retains in-frame clones only, with some absent. The DNA was the basis for D and trimming; V, J and clone size are from that table. The sample lists some 74,000 clones; approximately 80% were seen once. In its sample, this clone was seen a few times. The CDR3 extends over 16 amino acids. Per the germline V gene, CDR1 is SEHNR and CDR2 is FQNEAQ (reference sequence). Between the trimmed V and J ends, which lost 6 bases and 1 base, there was a span of 18 bases.

V usage is TRBV7-9 and J usage is TRBJ2-5; D is ambiguous. The receptor was derived from a human donor in a cohort sampled during active COVID-19. The sequenced sample was peripheral blood. Written as DNA, the CDR3 is TGTGCCAGCAGATTGTCAGGAAAGAAGACCCAAGAGACCCAGTACTTC. This codes for CASRLSGKKTQETQYF.